The rows below give T cell receptor beta chains drawn from one sample of a study of monozygotic twins with inflammatory bowel disease. TCRdb reprocessed the 5' RACE reads; each CDR3 protein has one entry and no DNA is given. The sample data list over 150,000 distinct CDR3 sequences. Sequenced: blood. All receptors come from a human donor with ulcerative colitis or Crohn's disease, or a healthy co-twin of an affected twin (not recorded which). Each CDR3 is given with its conserved first and last residue.

15	TRBJ2-1	TRBV5-1	CASSLASSGYNEQFF
14	TRBJ2-1	TRBV24-1	CATSDPTRDNEQFF
15	TRBJ1-1	TRBV10-3	CAISDPSDSNTEAFF
16	TRBJ2-6	TRBV27	CASGPGGVSGANVLTF
15	TRBJ2-4	TRBV20-1	CSALAGVRIENIQYF
13	TRBJ1-2	TRBV5-4	CASTADRAYGYTF
15	TRBJ1-1	TRBV5-1	CASSLGTGVSTEAFF
17	TRBJ2-7	TRBV12-3/TRBV12-4	CASSLEALAGSSYEQYF
15	TRBJ1-1	TRBV20-1	CSARPWGTANTEAFF
15	TRBJ2-2	TRBV24-1	CATSDFHPNTGELFF
13	TRBJ2-1	TRBV5-1	CASSFLRANEQFF
15	TRBJ2-7	TRBV4-3	CASSEGTRSGDEQYF
14	TRBJ2-7	TRBV7-2	CASRSDPGPYEQYF
17	TRBJ1-1	TRBV20-1	CSARENLRTGTDTEAFF
16	TRBJ2-1	TRBV28	CASSPILAGFYNEQFF
13	TRBJ2-1	TRBV28	CASSLGGYNEQFF
15	TRBJ2-3	TRBV12-3/TRBV12-4	CASSFGTGAGDTQYF
15	TRBJ2-5	TRBV29-1	CSVEDDTSGQETQYF
13	TRBJ2-1	TRBV20-1	CSAVAGGPDEQFF
14	TRBJ2-1	TRBV10-2	CASSEMSIYNEQFF
14	TRBJ2-7	TRBV21-1	CASTPRQASYEQYF
14	TRBJ2-2	TRBV7-9	CASSLGLSTGELFF
13	TRBJ1-4	TRBV12-3/TRBV12-4	CASAATDVEKLFF
15	TRBJ2-7	TRBV12-3/TRBV12-4	CASSLGGNKVYEQYF
13	TRBJ2-1	TRBV20-1	CSAPGLAGNEQFF
15	TRBJ2-1	TRBV9	CASSVDPRVYNEQFF
15	TRBJ2-3	TRBV7-2	CASSLVGGSTDTQYF
19	TRBJ2-1	TRBV7-6	CASSPDSGVAGDNYNEQFF
12	TRBJ2-1	TRBV2	CASNQGYNEQFF
14	TRBJ2-7	TRBV5-1	CASSLTKGSYEQYF
14	TRBJ2-1	TRBV5-1	CASSPLDIYNEQFF
16	TRBJ2-1	TRBV7-3	CASSLRPPGTYNEQFF
13	TRBJ1-5	TRBV10-3	CAISIQGEQPQHF
15	TRBJ2-7	TRBV6-2/TRBV6-3	CASKRTGLAGYEQYF
17	TRBJ2-3	TRBV6-2/TRBV6-3	CASGLAGVGVPTDTQYF
14	TRBJ2-7	TRBV18	CASSPRTVFYEQYF
13	TRBJ2-1	TRBV30	CAWMVSSYNEQFF
15	TRBJ2-2	TRBV19	CASRMTPANTGELFF
12	TRBJ2-3	TRBV20-1	CSARQSTDTQYF
16	TRBJ2-3	TRBV20-1	CSATPGTGGWGDTQYF
16	TRBJ2-7	TRBV6-2/TRBV6-3	CASSYGLTSGLDEQYF
15	TRBJ2-1	TRBV6-1	CASSPLVGTANEQFF
13	TRBJ2-3	TRBV21-1	CASSPPRPDTQYF
14	TRBJ1-1	TRBV12-3/TRBV12-4	CASSPLDRNTEAFF
15	TRBJ1-1	TRBV7-2	CASSHTGTENTEAFF